The T cell receptor beta chain described here comes from a study of blood T cell repertoires in COVID-19. The CDR3 is made up of 14 amino acids. Germline loops: CDR1 MNHEY, CDR2 SVGAGI. V was pared by 5 bases and J by 2 bases, with 12 bases between. Cohort assignment relied on participant-reported clinical history. Resolution of symptoms, clearance, or two negative PCRs was present in recovered Cohort 3 donors. Original data processing: Scientists estimated how many nucleated cells there were by amplifying reference gene primers. Clones were read by immunoSEQ multiplex PCR, and TCRdb kept only the in-frame ones, dropping some. The D gene and trimming were derived from the DNA, and the V and J assignments and clone size from that table. The table has about 350,000 clones, over 75% seen once.

Sequencing was carried out using PBMCs or T cells enriched from blood (not recorded which). The clonotype comes from a woman aged 25-40 years who had recovered from COVID-19. This chain uses TRBV6-5 with TRBJ2-5; unclear D gene. The CDR3 region is CASSLRSLQETQYF. The CDR3 nucleotides are TGTGCCAGCAGTCTCAGGTCGTTGCAAGAGACCCAGTACTTC.